The 17 T cell receptor beta chains reported below all come from one sample, sequenced in a study of cytomegalovirus exposure and HLA in healthy donors. Amplification used 60 Vbeta primers and 13 Jbeta primers. Method: immunoSEQ multiplex PCR; TCRdb's copy keeps in-frame clones and lacks some. The sample records approximately 140,000 clones, roughly 80% being singletons. Sequencing used PBMCs. These receptors all come from a woman in her 50s in good health and CMV-seropositive.

The rearrangement uses TRBV4-3 and TRBJ1-3, with D hard to call. The CDR3 contains 15 residues. V dropped 2 bases and J dropped 0 bases, with 8 bases sitting between them. Germline V gene lookup returns CDR1 LGHNA and CDR2 YSLEER. CDR3: CASSQSSYSGNTIYF. DNA for the CDR3: TGCGCCAGCAGCCAAAGCTCCTACTCTGGAAACACCATATATTTT.

The J gene is TRBJ2-3, the V gene TRBV5-1; 9 positions agree with TRBD2. V shed 4 bases, J shed 3 bases, and the junction held 3 bases outside the gene matches. Per germline, CDR1 SGHRS and CDR2 YFSETQ. The length of the CDR3 is 14 residues. The CDR3 bases are TGCGCCAGCAGCCCGGGACTAGCAACAGATACGCAGTATTTT. As protein: CASSPGLATDTQYF.

The chain carries TRBV20-1 and TRBJ1-3; D call uncertain. V lost 3 bases to trimming and J lost 4 bases, with 4 bases between them. Germline-derived CDR1 and CDR2 are DFQATT and SNEGSKA (reference sequence). The CDR3 is made up of 11 amino acids. The CDR3 region is CSAREGNTIYF. DNA of the CDR3: TGCAGTGCTAGGGAGGGAAACACCATATATTTT.

This clone was seen more than once but under ten times. This rearrangement joins TRBV5-4 to TRBJ2-7; 8 bases agree with TRBD1. Trimming removed 2 bases from V and 1 base from J; junction bases left unmatched: 5. The germline V gene has CDR1 SGHNT and CDR2 YYREEE (reference sequence). The CDR3 is 15 amino acids. The CDR3 region has the DNA TGTGCCAGCAGCTTTACAGGGGGAAGATCCTACGAGCAGTACTTC. Encoded protein: CASSFTGGRSYEQYF.

The CDR3: CASSARQSYYGYTF. The CDR3 DNA is TGTGCCAGCAGCGCGCGACAGAGTTACTATGGCTACACCTTC. V and J are TRBV7-2 and TRBJ1-2, with a tentative D call TRBD1 (5 bases). The V gene lost 5 bases and the J gene lost 3 bases, with 13 bases spanning the gap. The germline V gene has CDR1 SGHTA and CDR2 FQGNSA. This CDR3 comprises 14 residues. The full variable domain, completed using reference TRBV7-2 and TRBJ1-2, is GAGVSQSPSNKVTEKGKDVELRCDPISGHTALYWYRQSLGQGLEFLIYFQGNSAPDKSGLPSDRFSAERTGGSVSTLTIQRTQQEDSAVYLCASSARQSYYGYTFGSGTRLTVV.

This clone was seen just once. CDR3 in amino acids: CASSLDLDPGGEQYF. In nucleotides, the CDR3 is TGTGCCAGCAGCTTAGACTTAGACCCAGGGGGCGAGCAGTACTTC. The J gene is TRBJ2-7, the V gene TRBV7-2; 7 bases agree with TRBD1. This CDR3 spans 15 amino acids. The germline gives CDR1 SGHTA, CDR2 FQGNSA. The J segment lost 6 bases and the V segment lost 1 base, leaving 9 bases of the junction unmatched.

This chain uses TRBV30 with TRBJ2-1; 11 bases are shared with TRBD2. The junction had 6 bases not matched to a gene; V was cut back by 1 base and J by 4 bases. The CDR3 spans 16 residues. Germline V gene lookup returns CDR1 GTSNPN and CDR2 SVGIG (reference sequence). CDR3 DNA sequence: TGTGCCTGGAGTGATGAGACTAGCGGGGAATACAATGAGCAGTTCTTC. It yields the protein CAWSDETSGEYNEQFF.

This chain joins TRBV19 and TRBJ2-3; D is perhaps TRBD1 (6 bases). The CDR3 has 14 residues. V lost 3 bases to trimming and J lost 4 bases, with 11 bases between them. Germline V lookup: CDR1 LNHDA, CDR2 SQIVND (reference sequence). The DNA for the CDR3 is TGTGCCAGTAGTATTTCAGGGGTCGCAGATACGCAGTATTTT. Translation: CASSISGVADTQYF. The entire variable domain, with the rest obtained from reference TRBV19 and TRBJ2-3, is as follows: DGGITQSPKYLFRKEGQNVTLSCEQNLNHDAMYWYRQDPGQGLRLIYYSQIVNDFQKGDIAEGYSVSREKKESFPLTVTSAQKNPTAFYLCASSISGVADTQYFGPGTRLTVL.

The J gene is TRBJ2-7, the V gene TRBV5-1, with 10 bases aligning to TRBD2. This CDR3 has 15 amino acids. J lost 2 bases, V lost 3 bases, and 5 bases had no gene match. CDR1 and CDR2 (germline): SGHRS, YFSETQ. CDR3 sequence (DNA): TGCGCCAGCAGCTCGGTGGGACTAGCGACCTACGAGCAGTACTTC. It yields the protein CASSSVGLATYEQYF.

This chain links TRBV15 with TRBJ1-4, with a tentative D call TRBD1 (6 bases). Trimming removed 5 bases from V and 6 bases from J, with 13 bases in between. In germline, CDR1 is LNHNV, CDR2 YYDKDF (reference sequence). The CDR3 is 14 residues long. The DNA for the CDR3 is TGTGCCACCAGCCCAACAGGGCGCGATGAAAAACTGTTTTTT. Encoded protein: CATSPTGRDEKLFF.

This chain links TRBV10-3 with TRBJ2-3; 12 bases fit TRBD1. The CDR3 length is 17 residues. Germline V gene sequence: CDR1 ENHRY, CDR2 SYGVKD. Trimming cost V 4 bases and J 6 bases; bases outside gene matches: 11. The DNA of the CDR3 is TGTGCCATCAGTGCCCCCCCGGGACAGGGGGCAAGGGATACGCAGTATTTT. Translating it yields CAISAPPGQGARDTQYF.

The chain is built from TRBV11-3 and TRBJ2-5; the D gene is possibly TRBD1 (6 bases). Germline V gene data show CDR1 as SGHNT and CDR2 as YENEEA. This CDR3 spans 13 amino acids. With 5 bases removed from V and 2 bases from J, the gap between germline ends came to 9 bases. The CDR3 is CASSRQAQETQYF. As DNA, the CDR3 is TGTGCCAGCAGCCGACAGGCACAAGAGACCCAGTACTTC.

This clone was counted a single time. V gene TRBV5-1 combines with J gene TRBJ2-1; the match to TRBD2 covers 10 bases. Germline CDR1 reads SGHRS; CDR2 reads YFSETQ. CDR3 length equals 15 residues. V trimming: 0 bases; J trimming: 7 bases; junction bases outside the gene matches: 4. The CDR3 protein is CASSLESGGANEQFF. CDR3 bases: TGCGCCAGCAGCTTGGAAAGCGGGGGGGCAAATGAGCAGTTCTTC.

This clone was counted between two and nine times. The gene calls are TRBV7-2 and TRBJ1-6; TRBD1 might be the D (5 bases). In germline, CDR1 is SGHTA, CDR2 FQGNSA. The CDR3 length is 15 residues. The V end was cut by 1 base, the J end by 8 bases, with 12 bases between. As DNA, the CDR3 is TGTGCCAGCAGCTTAGAAGCAGGGCCTCATTCACCCCTCCACTTT. Translated: CASSLEAGPHSPLHF.

The chain is built from TRBV4-2 and TRBJ2-1; D gene uncertain. The CDR3 has 15 amino acids. Trimming took 1 base from V and 3 from J, leaving 10 bases between them. In germline, CDR1 is LGHNA, CDR2 YNFKEQ. Written as DNA, the CDR3 is TGTGCCAGCAGCCAAGCTCCCGCGGTCTACAATGAGCAGTTCTTC. Protein: CASSQAPAVYNEQFF.

The chain recombines TRBV7-3 with TRBJ1-6; 10 nucleotides agree with TRBD1. With V trimmed by 5 bases and J by 9 bases, 4 bases remained unmatched. CDR1 is SGHTA, CDR2 FQGTGA, per germline. CDR3 size: 14 residues. The CDR3 here is CASSQGQGTSPLHF. The CDR3 DNA reads as TGTGCCAGCAGCCAGGGACAGGGGACTTCACCCCTCCACTTT.

This clone was recorded once. This chain connects TRBV28 to TRBJ1-3; 7 bases fit TRBD1. CDR1 is MDHEN, CDR2 SYDVKM, per germline. With 4 bases clipped from V and 4 bases from J, the junction kept 10 bases outside the gene matches. The CDR3 sequence is 16 residues long. CDR3 DNA: TGTGCCAGCAGTTCGGACCTACAGGGGAACGGAAACACCATATATTTT. Its translation: CASSSDLQGNGNTIYF.